A selection of T cell receptor beta chains follows, all from one sample in a study of CD8 T cells in ankylosing spondylitis. TCRdb re-called the 5' RACE reads through MiXCR, storing one row per CDR3 protein. Among over 200,000 distinct CDR3 sequences listed, approximately 20% were seen once. What was sequenced was blood, either unsorted or a sorted T cell fraction (not recorded which). These receptors originate from a male donor with ankylosing spondylitis. The CDR3 runs from the conserved cysteine through the conserved F or W. D genes are given only for firm matches. The size field is filled for only some rows; it gives once, few, many or a size class.

J gene,D gene,V gene,clone size,CDR3 protein,CDR3 DNA
TRBJ2-3,-,TRBV7-2,few,CASSLGGYPSTDTQYF,TGTGCCAGCAGCTTAGGGGGCTATCCTAGCACAGATACGCAGTATTTT
TRBJ1-2,TRBD1,TRBV9,-,CASRGQGSYGYTF,TGTGCCTCCCGAGGACAGGGGAGCTATGGCTACACCTTC
TRBJ1-2,-,TRBV7-9,few,CASSHGGTYGYTF,TGTGCCAGCAGCCATGGTGGGACCTATGGCTACACCTTC
TRBJ2-7,-,TRBV7-8,-,CASSLPAGGSYEQYF,TGTGCCAGCAGCTTACCGGCCGGAGGGTCCTACGAGCAGTACTTC
TRBJ1-1,-,TRBV5-1,few,CASSLEDGFEAFF,TGCGCCAGCAGCTTGGAGGACGGGTTTGAAGCTTTCTTT
TRBJ2-3,TRBD2,TRBV3-1,-,CASSTTSGRHTQYF,TGTGCCAGCAGCACGACTAGCGGGAGGCATACGCAGTATTTT
TRBJ2-1,-,TRBV19,few,CASRFPGSYNEQFF,TGTGCCAGTAGATTTCCGGGTTCCTACAATGAGCAGTTCTTC
TRBJ2-1,-,TRBV4-1,few,CASSQAAANEQFF,TGCGCCAGCAGCCAAGCTGCAGCTAATGAGCAGTTCTTC
TRBJ2-7,-,TRBV7-3,-,CASSLETDELYEQYF,TGTGCCAGCAGCCTGGAGACGGACGAGCTCTACGAGCAGTACTTC
TRBJ2-5,-,TRBV12-3/TRBV12-4,few,CASSPRLPSTQYF,TGTGCCAGCAGTCCACGACTACCTAGTACCCAGTACTTC
TRBJ2-3,TRBD1,TRBV7-6,-,CASSPTGEYTDTQYF,TGTGCCAGCAGCCCGACAGGGGAGTACACAGATACGCAGTATTTT
TRBJ2-2,-,TRBV21-1,many,CASSKEDLPETGELFF,TGTGCCAGCAGCAAAGAGGACCTCCCGGAAACCGGGGAGCTGTTTTTT
TRBJ1-2,-,TRBV6-1,-,CASSDGGQNYGYTF,TGTGCCAGCAGTGACGGAGGACAGAACTATGGCTACACCTTC
TRBJ1-1,-,TRBV5-5,-,CASSLALTGEAFF,TGTGCCAGCAGCTTGGCCCTGACCGGGGAAGCTTTCTTT
TRBJ2-5,-,TRBV12-3/TRBV12-4,-,CASSLGQIGETQYF,TGTGCCAGCAGTTTAGGGCAGATCGGAGAGACCCAGTACTTC
TRBJ1-1,-,TRBV20-1,many,CSARDYTEAFF,TGCAGTGCTAGAGATTACACTGAAGCTTTCTTT
TRBJ2-1,-,TRBV29-1,few,CSVVGGAAGNEQFF,TGCAGCGTTGTTGGCGGGGCTGCGGGGAATGAGCAGTTCTTC
TRBJ2-7,-,TRBV5-6,few,CASSLGDIVWEQYF,TGTGCCAGCAGCTTGGGGGACATCGTGTGGGAGCAGTACTTC
TRBJ2-1,TRBD2,TRBV29-1,many,CSVEGLAVSSYNEQFF,TGCAGCGTCGAGGGACTAGCGGTAAGCTCCTACAATGAGCAGTTCTTC
TRBJ2-7,-,TRBV12-3/TRBV12-4,few,CASRRDSDLSYEQYF,TGTGCCAGCAGGCGTGACAGCGACTTGTCCTACGAGCAGTACTTC
TRBJ2-7,-,TRBV4-1,-,CASSLTTGDYEQYF,TGCGCCAGCAGTCTAACGACAGGCGATTACGAGCAGTACTTC
TRBJ2-7,TRBD1,TRBV6-1,-,CASSEFRAGGYEQYF,TGTGCCAGCAGTGAGTTCAGGGCAGGGGGCTACGAGCAGTACTTC
TRBJ2-7,-,TRBV7-9,-,CASSRESKQVPTYEQYF,TGTGCCAGCAGCCGAGAATCGAAACAGGTACCCACCTACGAGCAGTACTTC
TRBJ2-2,-,TRBV7-9,-,CASSADRQNTGELFF,TGTGCCAGCAGCGCCGACAGGCAGAACACCGGGGAGCTGTTTTTT
TRBJ2-1,-,TRBV12-3/TRBV12-4,few,CASSLSPGLGEQFF,TGTGCCAGCAGTTTAAGTCCGGGATTAGGTGAGCAGTTCTTC
TRBJ2-2,-,TRBV9,-,CASSVGGSSGELFF,TGTGCCAGCAGCGTAGGGGGTTCCTCCGGGGAGCTGTTTTTT
TRBJ2-7,TRBD2,TRBV12-3/TRBV12-4,few,CASSPLAGVGRIYEQYF,TGTGCCAGCAGTCCCCTAGCGGGAGTTGGTAGAATCTACGAGCAGTACTTC
TRBJ2-7,-,TRBV7-9,few,CASSLEGVHEQYF,TGTGCCAGCAGCTTAGAAGGGGTCCACGAGCAGTACTTC
TRBJ2-7,TRBD1,TRBV5-5,-,CASRGQYYEQYF,TGTGCCAGCAGGGGACAGTACTACGAGCAGTACTTC
TRBJ2-1,TRBD2,TRBV7-3,-,CASSLGASGRGNEQFF,TGTGCCAGCAGCTTAGGAGCTAGCGGGCGGGGCAATGAGCAGTTCTTC
TRBJ1-2,-,TRBV6-5,few,CASSYSSVNYGYTF,TGTGCCAGCAGTTACAGTTCGGTTAACTATGGCTACACCTTC
TRBJ2-1,TRBD2,TRBV11-2,few,CASSYGLAGDYSYNEQFF,TGTGCCAGCAGCTACGGACTAGCGGGAGATTACTCCTACAATGAGCAGTTCTTC
TRBJ1-4,TRBD1,TRBV7-6,-,CASSSEGAANEKLFF,TGTGCCAGCAGCTCAGAGGGGGCTGCTAATGAAAAACTGTTTTTT
TRBJ1-6,TRBD1,TRBV6-5,-,CASSSDRVNSPLHF,TGTGCCAGCAGTTCGGACAGGGTTAATTCACCCCTCCACTTT
TRBJ2-1,TRBD2,TRBV2,-,CASRAGLAANEQFF,TGTGCCAGCAGGGCCGGACTAGCGGCCAATGAGCAGTTCTTC
TRBJ1-2,-,TRBV7-9,-,CASSETTGIEGGYTF,TGTGCCAGCAGCGAGACTACAGGGATCGAGGGTGGCTACACCTTC
TRBJ2-3,-,TRBV27,-,CASMPVRDTQYF,TGTGCCAGCATGCCTGTACGAGATACGCAGTATTTT
TRBJ2-1,-,TRBV28,-,CASSLPGQQSSYNEQFF,TGTGCCAGCAGTTTACCCGGACAGCAAAGCTCCTACAATGAGCAGTTCTTC
TRBJ2-1,-,TRBV4-1,many,CASSHPYRDRIDEQFF,TGCGCCAGCAGCCACCCTTACAGGGATAGGATCGATGAGCAGTTCTTC
TRBJ2-2,-,TRBV4-1,-,CASSQTGGALTGELFF,TGCGCCAGCAGCCAAACTGGTGGGGCGCTAACCGGGGAGCTGTTTTTT
TRBJ2-1,TRBD1,TRBV12-3/TRBV12-4,few,CASSPLDREQFF,TGTGCCAGCAGCCCCTTGGACAGGGAGCAGTTCTTC
TRBJ1-2,-,TRBV4-2,-,CASSQDETQGWYGYTF,TGTGCCAGCAGCCAAGACGAAACCCAGGGTTGGTACGGCTACACCTTC
TRBJ2-1,-,TRBV10-3,-,CAISESGAGSYNEQFF,TGTGCCATCAGTGAGTCGGGGGCAGGCTCCTACAATGAGCAGTTCTTC
TRBJ2-1,-,TRBV5-6,-,CASRGAGSSYNEQFF,TGTGCCAGCAGAGGAGCGGGTTCTTCCTACAATGAGCAGTTCTTC
TRBJ1-2,TRBD1,TRBV27,-,CASSLGTGGAGGYTF,TGTGCCAGCAGTTTGGGGACAGGGGGCGCGGGGGGCTACACCTTC
TRBJ2-3,TRBD2,TRBV11-1,-,CASSYPGRANPSTDTQYF,TGTGCCAGCAGCTACCCAGGGAGGGCCAATCCTAGCACAGATACGCAGTATTTT
TRBJ1-1,TRBD1,TRBV27,few,CASSAPGQGNSAFF,TGTGCCAGCAGTGCCCCGGGACAGGGGAACTCAGCTTTCTTT
TRBJ2-5,-,TRBV20-1,many,CSARDRAPQETQYF,TGCAGTGCTAGAGATCGGGCACCACAAGAGACCCAGTACTTC
TRBJ2-5,-,TRBV30,few,CAWSVLGAWGETQYF,TGTGCCTGGAGTGTTTTGGGGGCATGGGGGGAGACCCAGTACTTC
TRBJ2-1,-,TRBV20-1,-,CSARDYADSYNEQFF,TGCAGTGCTAGAGATTACGCGGACTCCTACAATGAGCAGTTCTTC
TRBJ2-1,-,TRBV12-3/TRBV12-4,few,CASSPTFDGRGEQFF,TGTGCCAGCAGCCCAACTTTCGATGGGCGAGGTGAGCAGTTCTTC
TRBJ2-7,-,TRBV27,few,CASSIDTSGYEQYF,TGTGCCAGCAGTATCGACACATCGGGCTACGAGCAGTACTTC
TRBJ2-2,-,TRBV13,-,CASSLGSVTNTGELFF,TGTGCCAGCAGCTTAGGAAGTGTTACGAACACCGGGGAGCTGTTTTTT